This T cell receptor (beta chain) was recovered during a study of T-cell reconstitution after alpha-beta-depleted transplantation in children. The sample holds a few counts of this clonotype. Germline CDR1 SGDLS, CDR2 YYNGEE. Between the trimmed V and J ends, which lost 4 bases and 5 bases, there was a span of 11 bases. The CDR3 has 13 residues. Unique molecular identifiers were incorporated when the TCRbeta library was constructed. A single record per CDR3 protein comes from TCRdb applying MiXCR to the PCR reads. The table lists more than 250,000 distinct CDR3 sequences, 9.9% of them singletons, with 9.5% to 13% in the top ten.

V and J are TRBV9 and TRBJ2-3; D call uncertain. The receptor's source is a human donor who donated a stem cell graft to a child with SCID. Sample: PBMCs from the stem cell graft donor, taken from the stem cell graft. This CDR3 reads CASSPPWGDTQYF. DNA of the CDR3: TGTGCCAGCAGCCCGCCATGGGGAGATACGCAGTATTTT.